Described below is a single T cell receptor beta chain sequence and its context. Its antigen is not known. These data come from a study of cytomegalovirus exposure and HLA in healthy donors. The wider study: According to later analysis, the same platform produced the 120 validation and under 750 first-cohort repertoires.

Separate from the 666-subject first cohort, the approximately 130-subject validation cohort was the one that the donors belonged to. The V gene end was trimmed by 4 bases and the J gene end by 4 bases; junction bases not matched to a gene: 6. Germline CDR1 reads SGHNT; CDR2 reads YYREEE (reference sequence). The CDR3 totals 16 residues. Study-wide points: In vitro testing confirmed three CMV-associated chains as specific for CMV antigens.

Profiling relied on immunoSEQ multiplex PCR, and the TCRdb table lists in-frame clones only, not all of them. The table shows about 150,000 clones, with around 84% occurring only once. What was sequenced was PBMCs. The receptor comes from a human donor in good health. The rearrangement joins TRBV5-4 to TRBJ2-3; TRBD2 agrees at 13 bases. CDR3 coding DNA: TGTGCCAGCAGCCCGGGACTAGCGGGATTAGCAGATACGCAGTATTTT. Its translation is CASSPGLAGLADTQYF.